The T cell receptor (beta chain) under discussion was sequenced for a study of PD-L1 blockade in urothelial cancer. Overall study: At 6 weeks and at 3 weeks (second dose) after treatment start, blood was analyzed. Study-level findings and limits: It was durable-benefit patients whose tumor-associated blood clones expanded more at 3 weeks.

Clones were sequenced by immunoSEQ multiplex PCR, and TCRdb holds only the in-frame ones, with some missing. This table holds some 71,000 clones, around 86% found once. As to this clone: Its antigen is currently unknown.

Documented time point: pretreatment peripheral blood. Germline CDR1 LNHDA, CDR2 SQIVND (reference sequence). This CDR3 contains 15 residues. V shed 6 bases, J shed 1 base, and the junction held 4 bases outside the gene matches. The rearrangement joins TRBV19 to TRBJ2-3; 10 bases match TRBD2. The sequence was obtained from a man between 60 and 70 years old with urothelial cancer. This sample comprised PBMCs, obtained around atezolizumab (anti-PD-L1) treatment. CDR3 nucleotides: TGTGCCAGTAGCGGACTAGCGGCCCGCACAGATACGCAGTATTTT. Encoded protein: CASSGLAARTDTQYF.